This T cell receptor (beta chain) was sequenced in a study of cytomegalovirus exposure and HLA in healthy donors. The PCR ran on 60 Vbeta and 13 Jbeta primers. Some clones are missing from TCRdb's copy, which holds only in-frame ones; the method was immunoSEQ multiplex PCR. The sample includes about 210,000 clones, about 80% of them seen just once. This CDR3 comprises 15 residues. V lost 0 bases, J lost 1 base, and 9 bases lay in between. Germline V CDR1 and CDR2: LNHNV, YYDKDF (reference sequence). The sequencing sample was made of PBMCs. The receptor was isolated from a woman aged 45-59 years in good health and CMV-seropositive. The V call is TRBV15, the J call TRBJ1-1, with D tentatively TRBD1 (5 bases). Here the CDR3 reads CATSRDVTENTEAFF. DNA of the CDR3: TGTGCCACCAGCAGAGATGTGACAGAGAACACTGAAGCTTTCTTT.